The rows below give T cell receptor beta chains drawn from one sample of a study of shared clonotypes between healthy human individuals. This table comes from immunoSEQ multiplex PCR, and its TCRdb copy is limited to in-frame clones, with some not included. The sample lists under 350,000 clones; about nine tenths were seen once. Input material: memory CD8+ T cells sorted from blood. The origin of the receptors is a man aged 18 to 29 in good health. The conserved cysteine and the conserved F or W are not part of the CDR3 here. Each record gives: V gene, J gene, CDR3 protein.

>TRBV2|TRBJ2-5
ASSDFTGPQETQY
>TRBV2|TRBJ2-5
ASSPGVALYQETQY
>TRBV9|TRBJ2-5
ASSANFGQDQETQY
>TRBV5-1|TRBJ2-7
ASSWTSGSAGYEQY
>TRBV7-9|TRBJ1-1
ASSLQQGAYTEAF
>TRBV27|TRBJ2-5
ASSLRDSQETQY
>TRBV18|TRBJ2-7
ASSPPSREVASYEQY
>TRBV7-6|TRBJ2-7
ASSLSHRSSYEQY
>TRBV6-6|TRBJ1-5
ASSSGWGNQPQH
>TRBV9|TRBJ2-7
ASSVYQTGDEQY
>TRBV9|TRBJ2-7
ASSGSGSYEQY
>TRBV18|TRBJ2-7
ASSFRGPAYEQY
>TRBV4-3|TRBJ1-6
ASSQPLRGSYNSPLH
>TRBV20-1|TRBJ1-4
SAMRKKKLF
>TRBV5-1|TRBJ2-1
ASSLVPSGVSGSYNEQF
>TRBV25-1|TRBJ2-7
ASSELGGPEQY
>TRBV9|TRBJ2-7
ASSPGGGTYEQY
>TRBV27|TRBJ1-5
ASRNGGNQPQH
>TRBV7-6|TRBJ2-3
ASSKNLGQDTQY
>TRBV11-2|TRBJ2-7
ASSPHTSYEQY
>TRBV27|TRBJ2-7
ASSFYRGNYEQY
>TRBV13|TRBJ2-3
ASSLVHRSPRDTQY
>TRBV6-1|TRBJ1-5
ASSTDRGGNQPQH
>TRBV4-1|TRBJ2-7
ASSQGSGTAYEQY
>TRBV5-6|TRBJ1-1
ASSLTTVNTEAF
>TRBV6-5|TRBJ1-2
ASRQEGELHGYT
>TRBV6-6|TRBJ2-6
ALDPGSGANVLT
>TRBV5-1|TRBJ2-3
ASSNSGSADTQY
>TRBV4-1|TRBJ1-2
ASSQIVPGNYGYT
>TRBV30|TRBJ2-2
AWSVRNRENTGELF
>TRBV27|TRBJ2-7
ASSLYRWLRPYEQY
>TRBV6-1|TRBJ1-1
ASSGNKGGQETEAF
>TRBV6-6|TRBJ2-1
ASTSGNEQF
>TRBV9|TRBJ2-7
ASSMGRTTSEQY
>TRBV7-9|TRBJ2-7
ASSEPGQFYEQY
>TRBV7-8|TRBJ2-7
ASSSRGGTEQY
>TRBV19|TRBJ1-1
ASSTGPEAF
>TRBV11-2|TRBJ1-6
ASSLHGPNSPLH
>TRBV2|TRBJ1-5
ASSLSEGRGRENQPQH
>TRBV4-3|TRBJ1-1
ASSQDLIMNTEAF
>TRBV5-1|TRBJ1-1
ASSLGGTRETEAF
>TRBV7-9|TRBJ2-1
ASSLSYGLADNEQF
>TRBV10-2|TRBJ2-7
ASLSFLQGYYEQY
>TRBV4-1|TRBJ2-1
ASSLDRGPYNEQF
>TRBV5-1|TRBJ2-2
ASSLRTLNTGELF
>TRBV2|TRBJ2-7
ASSEVPLEQY
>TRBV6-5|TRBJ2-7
ASSFRDRQNEQY